This T cell receptor (beta chain) was sequenced during a study of T cells in Graves' hyperthyroidism and ophthalmopathy. CDR1 LGHDT and CDR2 YNNKEL come from the germline V gene (reference sequence). Trimming took 1 base from V and 3 from J; bases not matched to a gene: 6. The CDR3 is made up of 15 amino acids. What was amplified from RNA transcripts were TCR beta CDR3 regions. An initial round of RT-PCR targeting the TCR CDR3 relied on the HTBI primer set. A single record per CDR3 protein comes from TCRdb applying MiXCR to the multiplex PCR reads. This sample yields a few hundred thousand distinct CDR3 sequences, of which under 25% are seen a single time; about 50% belongs to the top ten. This clonotype occurred many times.

This chain links TRBV3-1 with TRBJ2-7; 7 bases map to TRBD2. The receptor comes from a woman between 45 and 60 years old with Graves' hyperthyroidism. The sequencing input was blood. The CDR3 spells CASSQAGRMDYEQYF. In DNA form, the CDR3 reads TGTGCCAGCAGCCAAGCCGGGAGGATGGACTACGAGCAGTACTTC.